The TCR beta chain under discussion was sequenced for a study of PD-1 blockade in classical Hodgkin lymphoma. Whole-study findings and limits: What caused the repertoire differences, perhaps disease activity or prior therapy, remains undefined. Compared with healthy donors, newly diagnosed patients reportedly showed lower baseline TCR diversity.

There was relapse after autologous stem cell transplantation in every patient, and there was variation in brentuximab vedotin exposure. Patients showed best responses of complete response, partial response or progressive disease. Data came from immunoSEQ multiplex PCR; TCRdb stores just in-frame clones and leaves some out. The data show roughly 47,000 clones, 80% seen once. A word on this clone: As yet, its antigen is unknown. The same CDR3 also results from other DNA sequences found in this sample.

The source was peripheral blood mononuclear cells (PBMCs), collected before the second cycle of nivolumab. The receptor's source is a human donor with classical Hodgkin lymphoma.

CDR3 loop: CASSYMGASNQPQHF. Written as DNA, the CDR3 is TGTGCCAGCAGTTACATGGGGGCTAGCAATCAGCCCCAGCATTTT. This chain connects TRBV6-6 to TRBJ1-5, with D tentatively TRBD1 (6 bases). The CDR3 loop spans 15 amino acids. CDR1 and CDR2 (germline): MNHNY, SVGAGI (reference sequence). V dropped 2 bases and J dropped 0 bases, with 8 bases sitting between them.